The entry below gives a single T cell receptor beta chain sequence along with its context. Its antigen specificity is not known. The input lacks base qualities; no much larger clone sits a single base away. The library came from PCR. TCRdb lists the instrument as Illumina HiSeq 2500. To normalize quantification of the TCRbeta repertoire, the TCR libraries were built with molecular barcoding that relied on unique molecular identifiers. TCRdb reprocessed the public reads (quality trimming at Q25 with fastp, clone calling with MiXCR) and kept in-frame beta chains. Rows with a matching CDR3 protein are joined into one entry that keeps the most common DNA and genes. This sample holds under 400,000 distinct CDR3 sequences; around 25% were observed only once. The top ten clones comprise roughly 9.7% of the sample. Interpreted using the paper, the treatment or condition label stands for: allogeneic hematopoietic cell transplantation with graft depleted of TCRalphabeta T cells and CD19 B cells. TCRalphabeta/CD19-depleted allogeneic hematopoietic cell grafts were given to the transplant recipients, all of whom were children.

These data belong to a study of T-cell reconstitution after alpha-beta-depleted transplantation in children (dated by TCRdb to about 2016). About the full investigation: T-cell immune reconstitution after TCRalphabeta/CD19-depleted allogeneic hematopoietic cell transplantation in children was quantitatively tracked in the study by means of TCR repertoire profiling. General conclusions and limits of the study: The high TCRbeta diversity at day 60 in some patients was ascribed to recipient T cells and intrathymic progenitors that had survived conditioning. About two months after transplant, the apparently early recovery of alphabetaT-cell counts reportedly depended on just several hundred clones that had expanded rapidly and came from non-depleted graft cells. The frequencies of hyperexpanded clones fell over the following months, and after one year, T-cell counts and TCRbeta diversity were mostly attributed to newly produced T cells.

V is cut by 5 bases and J by 4 bases, and the space between the germline ends is 12 bases. From the cysteine up to the phenylalanine, the CDR3 has a length of 14 residues. The kept DNA is CDR3 alone, 42 bases in frame from the first base. This specimen consisted of PBMCs, mostly from graft donor cells, obtained 180 days after TCRalphabeta/CD19-depleted stem cell transplant. The sequence was collected from a male patient younger than 18 who had a stem cell transplant for acute lymphoblastic leukemia, so the T cells may come from the graft donor. The V and J segments used are TRBV12-3 or TRBV12-4 and TRBJ2-1, with no reliable assignment of the D segment. The DNA sequence is given as TGTGCCAGCAGTCCCCCGGTCGGGTACAATGAGCAGTTCTTC. It specifies CASSPPVGYNEQFF.